Below, 17 T cell receptor beta chains from the same sample are listed, as sequenced in a study of regulatory T cells in long-lasting Graves disease. Regarding time point: newly diagnosed GD, antithyroid drugs for less than 3 months. Following extraction of RNA from PBMCs, that RNA was used to make the TCR library. HTBI primers from iRepertoire and Arm-PCR of CDR3 regions yielded the TCR beta libraries. In TCRdb, the multiplex PCR reads were re-called with MiXCR into one record per CDR3 protein. Among more than 400,000 distinct CDR3 sequences listed, about 17% were seen once. This same sample was also part of a study on T cells in Graves' hyperthyroidism and ophthalmopathy.

Specimen: peripheral blood mononuclear cells (PBMCs), collected at new diagnosis, from a patient treated with antithyroid drugs. All receptors come from a man aged 40-50 years with Graves disease.

The V and J genes are TRBV27 and TRBJ2-1, with TRBD1 identical over 9 bases. V gave up 7 bases and J gave up 2 bases; unmatched junction bases: 9. Germline assignment: CDR1 MNHEY and CDR2 SMNVEV (reference sequence). This CDR3 has 16 amino acids. The DNA of the CDR3 is TGTGCCAGCACCCGTGCCGGGACAGGGACCTACAATGAGCAGTTCTTC. Amino acids: CASTRAGTGTYNEQFF.

This clonotype has at least ten counts. V is TRBV18 and J is TRBJ2-1; D remains ambiguous. CDR3 length: 14 residues. Germline V gene data show CDR1 as KGHSH and CDR2 as LQKENI. V lost 3 bases to trimming and J lost 8 bases, with 14 bases between them. In DNA, the CDR3 is TGTGCCAGCTCACCTAGGGTAGTCGGCGATGAGCAGTTCTTC. Translation gives CASSPRVVGDEQFF.

Many counts were recorded for this clonotype. The chain couples TRBV13 to TRBJ2-7; no clear D gene. This CDR3 region has 13 residues. Germline V gene data show CDR1 as PRHDT and CDR2 as FYEKMQ (reference sequence). V was pared by 5 bases and J by 2 bases, with 10 bases between. DNA for the CDR3: TGTGCCAGCAGCCTTTTGGAAGCCTACGAGCAGTACTTC. Protein product: CASSLLEAYEQYF.

This clonotype was observed many times. This chain joins TRBV18 and TRBJ1-1; D remains unclear. V lost 0 bases to trimming and J lost 0 bases, with 2 bases between them. The CDR3 has 13 residues. Germline loops: CDR1 KGHSH, CDR2 LQKENI. In nucleotides, the CDR3 is TGTGCCAGCTCACCACCGTTGAACACTGAAGCTTTCTTT. Translated, it gives CASSPPLNTEAFF.

This sequence joins TRBV10-3 and TRBJ1-1; D is possibly TRBD1 (5 bases). Trimming removed 10 bases from V and 0 bases from J, with 15 bases in between. Germline lookup yields CDR1 ENHRY and CDR2 SYGVKD. The CDR3 loop spans 14 amino acids. CDR3 coding DNA: TGTGCCACCCGGGACGGCCGTATGAACACTGAAGCTTTCTTT. Translation gives CATRDGRMNTEAFF.

With respect to this clonotype: This may be a read error: a much more frequent sequence differs by one nucleotide. V gene TRBV27 combines with J gene TRBJ1-1; D is unclear. The CDR3 runs 13 residues. In germline, CDR1 is MNHEY, CDR2 SMNVEV (reference sequence). The germline V and J ends were trimmed by 4 bases and 4 bases, with 10 bases remaining between them. CDR3 residues: CASSYSGITEAFF. The CDR3 DNA sequence: TGTGCCAGCAGTTATTCTGGGATCACTGAAGCTTTCTTT.

This clonotype has at least ten counts. The chain carries TRBV2 and TRBJ2-7; weak D call: TRBD2 (5 bases). The V end lost 3 bases, the J end lost 3 bases, and 18 bases lay between the germline ends. CDR3 length: 16 amino acids. Germline CDR1 and CDR2: SNHLY and FYNNEI. CDR3 nucleotides: TGTGCCAGCAGTGAGGCCCTGGCGGGCGGGCTCTACGAGCAGTACTTC. It encodes CASSEALAGGLYEQYF. Variable domain in full (rest from reference TRBV2 and TRBJ2-7): EPEVTQTPSHQVTQMGQEVILRCVPISNHLYFYWYRQILGQKVEFLVSFYNNEISEKSEIFDDQFSVERPDGSNFTLKIRSTKLEDSAMYFCASSEALAGGLYEQYFGPGTRLTVT.

The table lists this clonotype with many counts. The chain joins TRBV3-1 to TRBJ1-4; D gene unclear. The CDR3 spans 14 residues. Trimming cost V 4 bases and J 3 bases, with 9 bases left between them. CDR1 and CDR2 (germline): LGHDT, YNNKEL (reference sequence). The CDR3 sequence: CASSPQYANEKLFF. CDR3 DNA sequence: TGTGCCAGCAGCCCACAATACGCTAATGAAAAACTGTTTTTT.

Of note for this clonotype: This sequence may be a read error, since a much larger clone differs from it by one base. The CDR3 does not close with the conserved phenylalanine or tryptophan, likely indicating a read error. The rearrangement uses TRBV30 and TRBJ2-1; D may be TRBD2 (5 bases). V lost 0 bases, J lost 10 bases, and 10 bases lay in between. The CDR3 consists of 12 residues. Germline V CDR1 and CDR2: GTSNPN, SVGIG (reference sequence). The CDR3: CAWSVPAVEQFS. CDR3 DNA sequence: TGTGCCTGGAGTGTCCCAGCGGTCGAGCAGTTCTCC.

CDR3 nucleotides: TGCAGCGCCTGGACAGGGGAGAGTGGCTACACCTTC. Translation: CSAWTGESGYTF. The rearrangement joins TRBV29-1 to TRBJ1-2; TRBD1 agrees at 9 bases. CDR3 length: 12 amino acids. Germline V lookup: CDR1 SQVTM, CDR2 ANQGSEA. The V and J ends lost 7 bases and 7 bases, in that order; junction bases with no gene match: 7.

The J gene is TRBJ2-7, the V gene TRBV10-3; the match to TRBD1 covers 9 bases. The CDR3 runs 14 residues. Germline trimming cut 0 bases from V and 9 bases from J; bases unmatched to any gene: 6. The germline gives CDR1 ENHRY, CDR2 SYGVKD. The CDR3 protein is CAISESDRGGGQYF. The CDR3, as DNA: TGTGCCATCAGTGAGTCGGACAGGGGCGGAGGGCAGTACTTC.

The V gene is TRBV28, the J gene TRBJ2-2; TRBD2 matches at 8 bases. After removal of 5 bases from V and 7 bases from J, the junction contained 6 bases not matched to a gene. This CDR3 is built from 14 residues. The germline CDR1 and CDR2 sequences are MDHEN and SYDVKM. CDR3 DNA: TGTGCCAGCAGTAAGACTAGCGCCAGCGGGGAGCTGTTTTTT. Its protein product is CASSKTSASGELFF.

This clonotype was observed many times. The rearrangement links TRBV12-3 or TRBV12-4 to TRBJ1-3, with a weak D call TRBD1 (5 bases). CDR3 length: 15 residues. V gave up 2 bases and J gave up 0 bases, with 8 bases separating them. CDR3 coding DNA: TGTGCCAGCAGTTTAAGACAGAGCTCTGGAAACACCATATATTTT. This encodes CASSLRQSSGNTIYF.

This clonotype was seen a handful of times. V usage is TRBV24-1 and J usage is TRBJ1-2; 7 nucleotides agree with TRBD1. CDR1 and CDR2 from the germline V gene are KGHDR and SFDVKD. V was pared by 3 bases and J by 2 bases, with 2 bases of the junction left unmatched. The CDR3 loop spans 14 amino acids. CDR3 region: CATSDQGENYGYTF. CDR3 in DNA: TGTGCCACCAGTGATCAGGGGGAGAACTATGGCTACACCTTC.

This clonotype has more than one count but fewer than ten. This sequence may be a read error, since a much larger clone differs from it by one base. The chain has TRBV6-9 and TRBJ2-7; D is unclear. The germline gives CDR1 MNHGY, CDR2 SVAAGI. The CDR3 consists of 14 residues. V shed 3 bases and J shed 2 bases, with 11 bases lying between them. CDR3 amino acids: CASSYGRRTYEQYF. CDR3 bases: TGTGCCAGCAGTTACGGGCGGCGAACCTACGAGCAGTACTTC.

As for this clonotype: The conserved closing phenylalanine or tryptophan is absent in this CDR3, likely reflecting a read error. The chain uses TRBV5-5 and TRBJ1-1; D ambiguous. CDR1 SGHKS and CDR2 YYEKEE come from the germline V gene (reference sequence). Trimming shortened V by 0 bases and J by 1 base, and 10 bases separated the two germline ends. The CDR3 contains 15 residues. Here the CDR3 DNA reads TGTGCCAGCAGCTTGGATTACAGTCGGAACACTGAAGCTTTCCTT. Translated, it gives CASSLDYSRNTEAFL.

The chain uses TRBV20-1 and TRBJ2-2; a weak D match, TRBD1 (6 bases). Deletions cut 3 bases from V and 4 bases from J, with 12 bases between. Looked up from germline, CDR1 is DFQATT and CDR2 is SNEGSKA (reference sequence). The CDR3 has 14 amino acids. The CDR3 DNA is TGCAGTGCTAGGGGCTTAGGGGGCACCGGGGAGCTGTTTTTT. As protein: CSARGLGGTGELFF.